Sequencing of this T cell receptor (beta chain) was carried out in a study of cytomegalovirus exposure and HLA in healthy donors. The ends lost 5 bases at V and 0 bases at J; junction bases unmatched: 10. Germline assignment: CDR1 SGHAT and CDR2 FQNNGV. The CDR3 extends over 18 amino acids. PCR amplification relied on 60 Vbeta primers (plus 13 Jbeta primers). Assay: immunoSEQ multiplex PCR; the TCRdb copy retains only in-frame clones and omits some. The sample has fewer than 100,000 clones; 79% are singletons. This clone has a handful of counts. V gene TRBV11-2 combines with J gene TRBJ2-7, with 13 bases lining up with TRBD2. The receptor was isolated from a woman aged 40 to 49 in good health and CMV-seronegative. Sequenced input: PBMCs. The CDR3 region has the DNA TGTGCCAGCAGCCCACGAGGGACTAGCGGGGAGAACTCCTACGAGCAGTACTTC. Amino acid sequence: CASSPRGTSGENSYEQYF.